The 16 T cell receptor beta chains below were found in one sample sequenced in a study of CD4 and CD8 cells across lung adenocarcinoma regions. MiXCR was run by TCRdb on the PCR reads, yielding one entry per CDR3 protein. Of 8,500 to 10,000 distinct CDR3 sequences in the sample, about half were seen once. The sequenced sample consisted of CD4+ T cells from the margin of a lung tumor. All receptors come from a male donor with lung adenocarcinoma. The CD4 and CD8 labels of this study may be unreliable.

The genes are TRBV7-2 and TRBJ2-5; TRBD2 matches 9 bases. The closer fit of TRBJ2-7 to the DNA end suggests the J call may be wrong. Germline V gene sequence: CDR1 SGHTA, CDR2 FQGNSA. The CDR3 covers 16 residues. The DNA of the CDR3 is TGTGCCAGCAGCTTAGCCCCCCTAGCGGGGACCTACGAGCAGTACTTC. Its protein is CASSLAPLAGTYEQYF.

The chain joins TRBV6-1 to TRBJ2-4, with 11 bases that match TRBD1. From germline, CDR1 is MNHNS and CDR2 SASEGT. With 4 bases clipped from V and 7 bases from J, the junction kept 6 bases outside the gene matches. The CDR3 runs to 15 residues. For the CDR3, the DNA is TGTGCCAGCAGTGCCCGGACAGGGGGCACGAACATTCAGTACTTC. Translated, it gives CASSARTGGTNIQYF.

The rearrangement links TRBV10-1 to TRBJ2-2, with D possibly being TRBD2 (6 bases). This CDR3 spans 14 amino acids. Germline CDR1 reads WNHNN; CDR2 reads SYGVQD (reference sequence). The ends were cut back, 6 bases at V and 6 bases at J, with 14 bases in the middle. The CDR3 sequence is CASSPGEYSGELFF. The CDR3 bases are TGCGCCAGCAGCCCGGGAGAGTATTCCGGGGAGCTGTTTTTT.

The gene calls are TRBV11-2 and TRBJ2-6; the D is unclear. The germline gives CDR1 SGHAT, CDR2 FQNNGV. Trimming stripped 6 bases from V and 4 bases from J, with 7 bases between. There are 13 residues in the CDR3. The CDR3 here is CASSRNGANVLTF. CDR3 coding DNA: TGTGCCAGCAGTCGGAACGGGGCCAACGTCCTGACTTTC.

By sample share, this clonotype is medium-sized. V and J are TRBV7-2 and TRBJ1-4; a weak D match, TRBD1 (5 bases). The germline V gene has CDR1 SGHTA and CDR2 FQGNSA. This CDR3 contains 13 residues. V was shortened by 5 bases and J by 8 bases, with 12 bases between the two germline ends. This CDR3 is CASSPAKGEKLFF. The CDR3 nucleotides are TGTGCCAGCAGCCCAGCCAAGGGGGAAAAACTGTTTTTT.

The chain combines TRBV3-1 with TRBJ2-1; D unresolved. The closer fit of TRBJ2-7 to the DNA end suggests the J call may be wrong. Looked up from germline, CDR1 is LGHDT and CDR2 is YNNKEL (reference sequence). The CDR3 contains 13 residues. CDR3 sequence reads: CASSQPPVNEQYF. The DNA of the CDR3 is TGTGCCAGCAGCCAACCCCCGGTCAACGAGCAGTACTTC.

This clonotype came up a few times. The rearrangement uses TRBV6-1 and TRBJ2-1; D is perhaps TRBD2 (6 bases). Germline V CDR1 and CDR2: MNHNS, SASEGT. CDR3 size: 13 residues. V gave up 5 bases and J gave up 10 bases, with 15 bases separating them. The CDR3 region is CASSPRWDSEQFF. The CDR3 DNA reads as TGTGCCAGCAGTCCCCGGTGGGACTCAGAGCAGTTCTTC.

This clonotype was seen a few times. For the CDR3, the DNA is TGTGCCAGCAGTCTCTTTGCGCGGGGGATCCTGGGGGCACAAGAGACCCAGTACTTC. It codes for CASSLFARGILGAQETQYF. V and J are TRBV27 and TRBJ2-5; possibly TRBD2 for D (7 bases). Trimming pared 5 bases from V and 2 bases from J, leaving 27 bases between. CDR3 length: 19 residues. Germline-derived CDR1 and CDR2 are MNHEY and SMNVEV (reference sequence).

The CDR3 loop is CASRAGGADTQYF. The CDR3 DNA sequence: TGTGCCAGCAGAGCGGGAGGGGCAGATACGCAGTATTTT. J is TRBJ2-3 and V is TRBV6-1; 10 nucleotides line up with TRBD2. Trimming removed 6 bases from V and 4 bases from J; junction bases left unmatched: 1. Germline V gives CDR1 MNHNS, CDR2 SASEGT. This CDR3 comprises 13 residues.

This clonotype was seen once. An end of the junction does not agree with germline; a read error may underlie this. The V call is TRBV6-5, the J call TRBJ2-5; D is uncertain. The CDR3 spans 12 residues. Germline V lookup: CDR1 MNHEY, CDR2 SVGAGI. CDR3 in amino acids: CASSNGPDTQYF. The CDR3 DNA is TGTGCCAGCAGTAACGGGCCGGATACGCAGTACTTT.

The rearrangement uses TRBV30 and TRBJ2-4; the D gene could be TRBD1 or TRBD2 (6 bases each). V dropped 4 bases and J dropped 11 bases, with 18 bases sitting between them. The CDR3 sequence is 13 residues long. Germline values: CDR1 GTSNPN, CDR2 SVGIG (reference sequence). The CDR3 here is CAWNLGGGGVQYF. The CDR3 DNA reads as TGTGCCTGGAATTTGGGGGGCGGAGGCGTTCAGTACTTC.

The J gene is TRBJ2-5, the V gene TRBV6-1; D is unresolved. The DNA end is more similar to TRBJ2-7, so the J call may be wrong. Germline V gene data show CDR1 as MNHNS and CDR2 as SASEGT. The CDR3 spans 15 residues. The CDR3 is CASSDLGWSLYEQYF. CDR3 nucleotide sequence: TGTGCCAGCAGTGACCTCGGATGGTCTCTTTACGAGCAGTACTTC.

A few counts support this clonotype. The chain has TRBV6-1 and TRBJ2-1; D perhaps matches TRBD2 (6 bases). The better agreement between TRBJ2-7 and the DNA end casts doubt on the J call. The V gene's germline CDR1 is MNHNS and CDR2 SASEGT. The CDR3 loop spans 13 amino acids. CDR3 nucleotides: TGTGCCAGCAGTGAAATTGTAGCGGACGAGCAGTACTTC. It yields the protein CASSEIVADEQYF.

This clonotype appeared once. At one end, the junction sequence differs from germline, possibly due to a read error. This sequence joins TRBV6-1 and TRBJ2-3, with TRBD1 as a possible D gene (5 bases). Germline V CDR1 and CDR2: MNHNS, SASEGT. CDR3 size: 14 residues. CDR3 loop: CAGSGAREIDTQYF. The CDR3 nucleotides read TGTGCGGGCAGTGGGGCGCGAGAAATAGATACGCAGTATTTC.

This clonotype rates as medium-sized (0.01 to 0.1%). This chain connects TRBV4-1 to TRBJ2-5; no definite D call. The J call may be wrong; the DNA end is better matched by TRBJ2-7. Germline CDR1 and CDR2: MGHRA and YSYEKL. The CDR3 runs to 16 residues. The CDR3 coding sequence is TGCGCCAGCAGCCGAGACATCCCCAAGGGCCTCTACGAGCAGTACTTC. Protein: CASSRDIPKGLYEQYF.

This clonotype was counted ten times or more. J is TRBJ1-6 and V is TRBV7-2, with 9 bases matching TRBD1. Germline V gene lookup returns CDR1 SGHTA and CDR2 FQGNSA. Trimming cost V 10 bases and J 6 bases; bases outside gene matches: 4. The CDR3 spans 13 residues. CDR3 in DNA: TGTGCCACGGGACAGGGTGTTAATTCACCCCTCCACTTT. Protein product: CATGQGVNSPLHF.